The 21 T cell receptor beta chains in this list originate from one sample, sequenced in a study of cytomegalovirus exposure and HLA in healthy donors (TCRdb year 2017). Libraries were prepared through the immunoSEQ multiplex PCR assay. A mixture of 60 forward primers for TCR Vbeta segments and 13 reverse primers for TCR Jbeta segments was used in the multiplex PCR. The table was pulled from immuneACCESS by TCRdb, which kept in-frame rearrangements only. Such tables lose some clones; where checked, under half of the loss comes from unresolved V genes, and the rest has no known cause. This sample's clone table shows 200,000 or so clones. Together, the top ten hold approximately 0.74% of the sample. Sequencing used PBMCs. These receptors were taken from a boy younger than 18 in good health and CMV-seronegative.

The chain is built from TRBV11-1 and TRBJ2-5; perhaps TRBD2 as D (5 bases). The CDR3 runs 16 residues. Trimming removed 2 bases at V and 5 bases at J, with 18 bases between. Per the germline V gene, CDR1 is SGHAT and CDR2 is FQDESV (reference sequence). The CDR3 here is CASSLHYGVTKETQYF. The DNA for the CDR3 is TGTGCCAGCAGCTTACACTACGGGGTGACGAAGGAGACCCAGTACTTC.

This rearrangement joins TRBV30 to TRBJ1-1; D gene uncertain. Trimming took off 0 bases at V and 2 bases at J, with 10 bases between the two ends. CDR3 length: 14 amino acids. Looked up from germline, CDR1 is GTSNPN and CDR2 is SVGIG (reference sequence). Here the CDR3 DNA reads TGTGCCTGGAGTGTACGAAACATAAACACTGAAGCTTTCTTT. This sequence encodes CAWSVRNINTEAFF. Based on the CDR3 plus reference TRBV30 and TRBJ1-1, the full variable domain is SQTIHQWPATLVQPVGSPLSLECTVEGTSNPNLYWYRQAAGRGLQLLFYSVGIGQISSEVPQNLSASRPQDRQFILSSKKLLLSDSGFYLCAWSVRNINTEAFFGQGTRLTVV.

The CDR3 DNA follows: TGTGCCAGTAGTATAGGACTCTATGAGGAGCTGTTTTTT. This sequence encodes CASSIGLYEELFF. The chain is built from TRBV19 and TRBJ2-2, with D uncertain. Germline V gives CDR1 LNHDA, CDR2 SQIVND (reference sequence). Trimming took off 1 base at V and 10 bases at J, with 10 bases between the two ends. CDR3 length: 13 amino acids.

The gene calls are TRBV7-3 and TRBJ2-5; D is uncertain. The CDR3 is 15 residues long. The V gene's germline CDR1 is SGHTA and CDR2 FQGTGA. V was pared by 0 bases and J by 4 bases, with 12 bases between. This CDR3 is CASSLTDLRAETQYF. CDR3 DNA sequence: TGTGCCAGCAGCTTAACTGACTTGCGAGCAGAGACCCAGTACTTC.

This chain joins TRBV5-1 and TRBJ2-1; TRBD1 agrees at 12 bases. The CDR3 contains 18 residues. CDR1 is SGHRS, CDR2 YFSETQ, per germline. V gave up 4 bases and J gave up 7 bases; unmatched junction bases: 15. CDR3 DNA: TGCGCCAGCAGCCACCTTAAAGCCGGGACAGGGGGCTTAAATGAGCAGTTCTTC. Its translation is CASSHLKAGTGGLNEQFF.

The chain carries TRBV19 and TRBJ2-7; D is perhaps TRBD1 (6 bases). The CDR3 covers 13 residues. V shed 5 bases and J shed 4 bases, with 12 bases lying between them. Germline values: CDR1 LNHDA, CDR2 SQIVND (reference sequence). In DNA, the CDR3 is TGTGCCAGTAGTGGCATCAGGGGTTACGAGCAGTACTTC. Protein sequence: CASSGIRGYEQYF.

The V call is TRBV30, the J call TRBJ2-5; possibly TRBD2 for D (5 bases). CDR3 size: 15 residues. V lost 2 bases to trimming and J lost 4 bases, with 17 bases between them. From germline, CDR1 is GTSNPN and CDR2 SVGIG (reference sequence). CDR3 sequence reads: CAWSPGRGPRETQYF. CDR3 DNA sequence: TGTGCCTGGAGTCCCGGACGGGGTCCAAGAGAGACCCAGTACTTC. The complete variable domain, with remaining parts taken from reference TRBV30 and TRBJ2-5, reads SQTIHQWPATLVQPVGSPLSLECTVEGTSNPNLYWYRQAAGRGLQLLFYSVGIGQISSEVPQNLSASRPQDRQFILSSKKLLLSDSGFYLCAWSPGRGPRETQYFGPGTRLLVL.

This chain connects TRBV5-1 to TRBJ2-5; 10 nucleotides agree with TRBD2. Looked up from germline, CDR1 is SGHRS and CDR2 is YFSETQ. This CDR3 is built from 17 residues. V dropped 0 bases and J dropped 6; count of bases not matched to a gene: 11. The CDR3 region is CASSLGLAGPGVKTQYF. Here the CDR3 DNA reads TGCGCCAGCAGCTTGGGACTAGCGGGCCCGGGCGTAAAGACCCAGTACTTC.

The V call is TRBV19, the J call TRBJ1-6; 11 positions agree with TRBD1. Per germline, CDR1 LNHDA and CDR2 SQIVND (reference sequence). The length of the CDR3 is 12 residues. V was pared by 9 bases and J by 9 bases, with 1 base of the junction left unmatched. The CDR3 coding sequence is TGTGCCAGCGGACAGGGGGCTTCACCCCTCCACTTT. Its translation is CASGQGASPLHF.

CDR3 sequence: CAISWDRSNQPQHF. CDR3 sequence (DNA): TGTGCCATCAGTTGGGACAGATCAAATCAGCCCCAGCATTTT. This chain links TRBV10-3 with TRBJ1-5; 7 bases map to TRBD1. Germline lookup yields CDR1 ENHRY and CDR2 SYGVKD. Trimming removed 5 bases from V and 4 bases from J; junction bases left unmatched: 5. This CDR3 spans 14 amino acids.

The rearrangement links TRBV28 to TRBJ1-1, with 11 bases fitting TRBD1. Per germline, CDR1 MDHEN and CDR2 SYDVKM. This CDR3 contains 17 residues. The trim removed 4 bases at V and 1 base at J, leaving 8 bases unmatched. The CDR3 protein is CASSSYGTGGRNTEAFF. The DNA of the CDR3 is TGTGCCAGCAGTTCATACGGGACAGGGGGGAGGAACACTGAAGCTTTCTTT.

V gene TRBV27 combines with J gene TRBJ1-1; D is unclear. The length of the CDR3 is 18 residues. CDR1 MNHEY and CDR2 SMNVEV come from the germline V gene (reference sequence). Trimming removed 3 bases at V and 2 bases at J, with 22 bases between. CDR3 DNA sequence: TGTGCCAGCAGTTTCCTACCGCGAAGCGGCGGATTCAACACTGAAGCTTTCTTT. Translation gives CASSFLPRSGGFNTEAFF.

The chain joins TRBV15 to TRBJ2-7, with D maybe TRBD1 (5 bases). The CDR3 runs 15 residues. Trimming took 5 bases from V and 5 from J, leaving 19 bases between them. Germline-derived CDR1 and CDR2 are LNHNV and YYDKDF (reference sequence). The CDR3 DNA sequence: TGTGCCACCAGCTCCCCGGAGCAGGGCCGGAACGAGCAGTACTTC. It is translated as CATSSPEQGRNEQYF.

The chain uses TRBV6-5 and TRBJ1-3, with TRBD1 matching over 9 bases. The length of the CDR3 is 13 residues. Germline-derived CDR1 and CDR2 are MNHEY and SVGAGI. The V and J ends lost 6 bases and 8 bases, in that order; junction bases with no gene match: 5. CDR3 in DNA: TGTGCCAGCAGGGGACAGGGTGCGGACACCATATATTTT. This codes for CASRGQGADTIYF.

The chain combines TRBV5-1 with TRBJ2-5; D unclear. With 1 base removed from V and 4 bases from J, the gap between germline ends came to 14 bases. Germline lookup yields CDR1 SGHRS and CDR2 YFSETQ. The CDR3 spans 15 residues. Written as DNA, the CDR3 is TGCGCCAGCAGCTTGACTACGACGACGGGAGAGACCCAGTACTTC. This gives the protein CASSLTTTTGETQYF.

The chain employs TRBV12-5 and TRBJ2-3, with a weak D call TRBD1 (5 bases). The CDR3 is 14 amino acids. V was cut by 3 bases and J by 4 bases, with 11 bases left in between. Germline assignment: CDR1 LGHNT and CDR2 FRNRAP. The CDR3 reads CASGLGRAADTQYF. The CDR3 coding sequence is TGTGCTAGTGGTTTAGGCAGGGCTGCAGATACGCAGTATTTT.

J is TRBJ1-2 and V is TRBV18; 7 bases align to TRBD1. The V and J ends lost 5 bases and 5 bases, in that order; junction bases with no gene match: 2. The CDR3 length is 12 residues. In germline, CDR1 is KGHSH, CDR2 LQKENI. The CDR3 region has the DNA TGTGCCAGCTCATCCAGGGGGTATGGCTACACCTTC. Its translation is CASSSRGYGYTF.

The rearrangement uses TRBV28 and TRBJ2-7; 8 positions agree with TRBD2. The V segment lost 6 bases and the J segment 1 base; nucleotides outside the gene matches: 5. The CDR3 spans 14 residues. The germline V gene encodes CDR1 MDHEN and CDR2 SYDVKM. CDR3 in amino acids: CASSGGGESYEQYF. The CDR3 coding sequence is TGTGCCAGCAGCGGGGGGGGAGAATCCTACGAGCAGTACTTC.

The J gene is TRBJ2-7, the V gene TRBV28; D is perhaps TRBD2 (6 bases). V lost 4 bases, J lost 1 base, and 14 bases lay in between. The CDR3 runs 15 residues. Germline values: CDR1 MDHEN, CDR2 SYDVKM. This CDR3 reads CASSYRGLSSYEQYF. DNA of the CDR3: TGTGCCAGCAGTTACCGGGGGTTGTCGTCCTACGAGCAGTACTTC.

The chain links TRBV5-1 to TRBJ2-3; 8 bases line up with TRBD2. This CDR3 spans 14 amino acids. The V and J ends lost 3 bases and 5 bases, in that order; junction bases with no gene match: 5. Germline V lookup: CDR1 SGHRS, CDR2 YFSETQ. The CDR3 nucleotides are TGCGCCAGCAGCTCCGGCGGGGGGTTAGATACGCAGTATTTT. This codes for CASSSGGGLDTQYF.

The rearrangement links TRBV5-1 to TRBJ1-6; D is undetermined. CDR3 length: 13 residues. V lost 7 bases and J 8 bases, leaving 13 bases between the germline ends. Germline assignment: CDR1 SGHRS and CDR2 YFSETQ. The CDR3 bases are TGCGCCAGCTCCCTAATTGCTGATTCACCCCTCCACTTT. As protein: CASSLIADSPLHF.